This T cell receptor (beta chain) is drawn from a study of blood T cell repertoires in COVID-19 (dated by TCRdb to 2020 to 2022). About the investigation overall: Samples from collaborators originated in the United States, Italy and Spain and spanned both the acute and convalescent phases of COVID-19. The material from the prospective study consisted of cDNA or gDNA derived from T cells, B-cell-depleted T cells, or PBMCs. The dataset comprised deeply sampled blood TCRbeta repertoires from subjects exposed to, actively infected with, or recovered from COVID-19. Samples were obtained from the ongoing ImmuneRACE study (first 160 participants) and from 1,200 or so subjects provided by 6 global collaborators. Where HLA class I and class II types were available, the types were taken from metadata supplied by the sample provider, not from assay-based typing. The repertoires were released in a freely available public database intended as a resource for research on the immune response to SARS-CoV-2. Nearly every sample came with metadata listing a de-identified subject ID, COVID-19 status, age in years and sex.

At one collaborating source in Seattle, patients were enrolled during active infection and were followed longitudinally through the course of disease. Collaborating institutions collected whole blood in K2EDTA tubes following their own protocols. For TCRbeta analysis, collaborators shipped samples as frozen whole blood, isolated PBMCs, or DNA extracted from either of those sample types. The research as a whole found: Clinical and demographic metadata were provided uncurated, with the amount varying by source and participant.

TCRbeta CDR3 regions were amplified from genomic DNA using the immunoSEQ Assay, a bias-controlled multiplex PCR. Turning to the authors' computational methods: Nucleated cell counts per sample were estimated from amplification of reference gene primers within the assay. To quantify the absolute abundance of each unique TCRbeta CDR3 rearrangement, sequence reads were collapsed and filtered. For each sample, productive Simpson clonality was calculated by taking the square root of Simpson's diversity index across productive rearrangements. TCRdb limited this immuneACCESS table to in-frame rearrangements with V and J called. A share of clones is missing; checked studies link under half to unresolved V genes, and the rest is unexplained. The V and J calls and clone size were taken over from that table, and D and trimming were inferred from the DNA. The sample table shows 350,000 to 500,000 clones, and 85% to 90% are seen once. 0.8% to 0.85% of the sample is in the top ten clones.

A remark on this clone: Its target antigen remains unknown. No much larger clone is present one base from it, and per-base qualities are unavailable.

Inclusive of the bounding cysteine and phenylalanine, the CDR3 is 15 residues long. Kept here is only the CDR3 DNA, which spans 45 bases and is read in frame from base 1. Trimming removed 6 bases from V and 6 bases from J; the gene matches leave 9 bases unexplained. In the germline V gene, CDR1 corresponds to SGHVS and CDR2 to FQNEAQ. The chain is assembled from TRBV7-8 and TRBJ1-4; a stretch of 8 junction bases matches TRBD1. This sequence originates from a man aged 18 to 35 with COVID-19, enrolled during active disease. Sequenced sample: peripheral blood. For the CDR3, the sequence is CASSSPGQEDEKLFF. The nucleotide sequence reads TGTGCCAGCAGTTCTCCGGGACAGGAAGATGAAAAACTGTTTTTT.